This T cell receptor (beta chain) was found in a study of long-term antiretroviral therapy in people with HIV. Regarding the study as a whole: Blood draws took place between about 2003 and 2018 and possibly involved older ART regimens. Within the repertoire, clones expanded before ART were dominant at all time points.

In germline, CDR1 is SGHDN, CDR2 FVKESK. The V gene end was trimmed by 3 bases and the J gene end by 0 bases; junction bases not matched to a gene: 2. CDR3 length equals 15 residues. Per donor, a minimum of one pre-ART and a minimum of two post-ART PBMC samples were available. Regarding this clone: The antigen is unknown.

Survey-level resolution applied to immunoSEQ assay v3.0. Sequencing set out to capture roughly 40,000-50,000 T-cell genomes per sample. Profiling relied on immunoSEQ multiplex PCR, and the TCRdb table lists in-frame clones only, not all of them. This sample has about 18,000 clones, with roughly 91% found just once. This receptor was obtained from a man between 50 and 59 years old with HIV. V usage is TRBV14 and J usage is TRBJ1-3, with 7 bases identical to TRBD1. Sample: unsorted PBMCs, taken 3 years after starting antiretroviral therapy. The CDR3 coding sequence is TGTGCCAGCAGCCAGGGACAGTACTCTGGAAACACCATATATTTT. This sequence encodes CASSQGQYSGNTIYF.